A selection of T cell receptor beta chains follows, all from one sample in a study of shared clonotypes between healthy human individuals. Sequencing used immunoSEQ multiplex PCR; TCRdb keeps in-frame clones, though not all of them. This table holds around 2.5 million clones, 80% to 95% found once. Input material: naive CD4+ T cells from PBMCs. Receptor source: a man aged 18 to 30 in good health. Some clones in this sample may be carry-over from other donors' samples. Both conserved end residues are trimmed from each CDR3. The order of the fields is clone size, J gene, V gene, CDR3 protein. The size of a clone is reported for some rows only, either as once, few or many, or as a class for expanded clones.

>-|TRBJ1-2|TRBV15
ATSRVSGANLNYGYT
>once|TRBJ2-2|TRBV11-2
ASSLAGGVTGELF
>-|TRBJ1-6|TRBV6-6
ASRGGQGRNSPLH
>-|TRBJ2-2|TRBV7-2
ASSFTVTGELF
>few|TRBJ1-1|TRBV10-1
ASSGTTVNTEAF
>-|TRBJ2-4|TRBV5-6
ASSLRQWRDIQY
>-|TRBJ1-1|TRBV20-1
SALRTEAF
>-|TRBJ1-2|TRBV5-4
ASSQDRARGYT
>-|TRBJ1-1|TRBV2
ASSAYPPEAF
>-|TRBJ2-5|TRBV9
ASSTEAGGWETQY
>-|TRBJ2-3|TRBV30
AWSVGLAAPSDTQY
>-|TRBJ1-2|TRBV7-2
ASSLVVGGQASGYT
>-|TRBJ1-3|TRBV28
ASSGSGNTIY
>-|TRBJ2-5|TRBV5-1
ASSLRPSTDQETQY
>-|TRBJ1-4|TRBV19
ASSIGQGATNEKLF
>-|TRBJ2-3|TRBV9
ASSVGTSADTQY